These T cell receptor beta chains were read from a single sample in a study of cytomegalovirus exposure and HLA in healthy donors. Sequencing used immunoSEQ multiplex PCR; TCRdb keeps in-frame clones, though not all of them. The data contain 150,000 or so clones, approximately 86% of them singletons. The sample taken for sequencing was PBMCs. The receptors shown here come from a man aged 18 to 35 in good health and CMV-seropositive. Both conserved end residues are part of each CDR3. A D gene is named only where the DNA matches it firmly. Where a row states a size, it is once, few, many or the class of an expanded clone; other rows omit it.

CASSELQGYEQYF	TGTGCCAGCAGTGAACTGCAGGGGTACGAGCAGTACTTC	NA	NA	TRBV2	TRBJ2-7	13
CASSGRRGHGTDTQYF	TGTGCCAGCAGTGGACGCAGGGGGCATGGAACAGATACGCAGTATTTT	NA	TRBD1	TRBV6-1	TRBJ2-3	16
CASSLFGDRGLRAEAFF	TGTGCCAGCAGCTTGTTTGGGGACAGGGGGCTCAGGGCTGAAGCTTTCTTT	NA	TRBD1	TRBV5-6	TRBJ1-1	17
CASGLLAGQGSSYEQYF	TGTGCTAGTGGCCTACTCGCCGGGCAGGGCAGCTCCTACGAGCAGTACTTC	NA	NA	TRBV12-5	TRBJ2-7	17
CASSEDLRAGGRNEQFF	TGCGCCAGCAGCGAAGACCTACGAGCGGGGGGGCGAAATGAGCAGTTCTTC	NA	TRBD2	TRBV4-3	TRBJ2-1	17
CASSSGQETQYF	TGTGCCAGCAGCTCCGGCCAAGAGACCCAGTACTTC	once	NA	TRBV7-6	TRBJ2-5	12
CASSQDRRGGDETQYF	TGCGCCAGCAGCCAAGATCGACGCGGGGGGGATGAGACCCAGTACTTC	NA	TRBD2	TRBV4-3	TRBJ2-5	16
CASSLGGEGETQYF	TGTGCCAGCAGCTTAGGTGGCGAGGGAGAGACCCAGTACTTC	NA	NA	TRBV13	TRBJ2-5	14
CASSQAGGVGWQFF	TGTGCCAGCAGCCAAGCGGGGGGTGTCGGTTGGCAGTTCTTC	NA	TRBD2	TRBV7-9	TRBJ2-1	14
CASSTGTDNSPLHF	TGTGCCAGCTCCACCGGGACAGATAATTCACCCCTCCACTTT	NA	TRBD1	TRBV18	TRBJ1-6	14
CASSLNAGTKNIQYF	TGCGCCAGCAGCTTGAATGCAGGAACCAAAAACATTCAGTACTTC	NA	NA	TRBV5-1	TRBJ2-4	15
CASSPVVLQGKGNQPQHF	TGTGCCAGCTCACCAGTGGTTCTACAGGGCAAAGGCAATCAGCCCCAGCATTTT	NA	NA	TRBV18	TRBJ1-5	18
CASSLDRDTQYF	TGTGCCAGCAGCTTAGACAGAGATACGCAGTATTTT	NA	NA	TRBV13	TRBJ2-3	12
CASSAGTGGTDTQYF	TGTGCCAGCAGTGCAGGGACAGGGGGCACAGATACGCAGTATTTT	NA	TRBD1	TRBV9	TRBJ2-3	15
CASSPPGPRGGEAFF	TGTGCCAGCAGTCCTCCGGGCCCCAGGGGCGGCGAAGCTTTCTTT	NA	NA	TRBV6-5	TRBJ1-1	15
CASSTGSHEETQYF	TGTGCCAGCAGCACCGGGTCTCACGAGGAGACCCAGTACTTC	NA	NA	TRBV9	TRBJ2-5	14
CASRLAGETQYF	TGTGCCAGCAGGTTGGCCGGGGAGACCCAGTACTTC	NA	NA	TRBV28	TRBJ2-5	12
CSATPEGLTDTQYF	TGCAGCGCGACCCCGGAGGGTTTGACAGATACGCAGTATTTT	NA	NA	TRBV29-1	TRBJ2-3	14
CASGPGQGKNIQYF	TGTGCTAGTGGCCCTGGACAGGGCAAAAACATTCAGTACTTC	NA	TRBD1	TRBV12-5	TRBJ2-4	14
CASILLGQGSPLHF	TGTGCCAGCATCCTACTAGGACAGGGCTCACCCCTCCACTTT	few	TRBD1	TRBV27	TRBJ1-6	14
CASSDGTGGEQYF	TGTGCCAGCAGCGACGGGACAGGGGGCGAGCAGTACTTC	NA	TRBD1	TRBV11-3	TRBJ2-7	13
CASRRSTTPHYEQYF	TGTGCCAGCAGGAGGAGCACAACACCCCACTACGAGCAGTACTTC	NA	NA	TRBV21-1	TRBJ2-7	15
CASSPRTGGLAGELFF	TGTGCCAGCAGCCCAAGGACAGGGGGCTTGGCCGGGGAGCTGTTTTTT	once	TRBD1	TRBV13	TRBJ2-2	16
CASSGDRAYNQPQHF	TGTGCCAGCAGTGGGGACAGGGCCTACAATCAGCCCCAGCATTTT	NA	TRBD1	TRBV6-5	TRBJ1-5	15
CASSYGGLEEKLFF	TGCGCCAGCTCCTACGGGGGTTTAGAAGAAAAACTGTTTTTT	NA	NA	TRBV5-1	TRBJ1-4	14
CAWSSLRKLFF	TGTGCCTGGAGCTCGTTGAGAAAACTGTTTTTT	NA	NA	TRBV30	TRBJ1-4	11
CASTQGSGYTF	TGTGCCAGCACCCAGGGATCGGGCTACACCTTC	NA	NA	TRBV6-1	TRBJ1-2	11
CASSGGASGGKTQYF	TGTGCCAGCAGCGGGGGTGCTAGCGGGGGAAAGACCCAGTACTTC	NA	TRBD2	TRBV6-1	TRBJ2-5	15
CASSTNEQYF	TGTGCCAGCAGTACTAACGAGCAGTACTTC	few	NA	TRBV2	TRBJ2-7	10
CASSTPRWGQVGMNTEAFF	TGTGCCAGCAGCACCCCAAGGTGGGGACAGGTGGGGATGAACACTGAAGCTTTCTTT	NA	NA	TRBV21-1	TRBJ1-1	19
CASSQTINEQFF	TGTGCCAGCAGCCAGACTATCAATGAGCAGTTCTTC	once	NA	TRBV7-6	TRBJ2-1	12
CSARVQFEAFF	TGCAGTGCTAGAGTACAGTTTGAAGCTTTCTTT	NA	NA	TRBV20-1	TRBJ1-1	11
CASSSPRGRGHEQYF	TGTGCCAGCAGCTCCCCCCGGGGCAGGGGCCACGAGCAGTACTTC	NA	NA	TRBV7-6	TRBJ2-7	15
CASSYSGGSSSYEQYF	TGTGCCAGCAGTTACTCGGGGGGGTCGAGCTCCTACGAGCAGTACTTC	NA	TRBD2	TRBV6-5	TRBJ2-7	16
CAYASGTSGGPYEQYF	TGTGCCTACGCCTCTGGGACTAGCGGGGGACCATACGAGCAGTACTTC	NA	TRBD2	TRBV10-3	TRBJ2-7	16
CASSRGVDEQYF	TGTGCCAGCAGCCGGGGAGTGGACGAGCAGTACTTC	NA	NA	TRBV6-5	TRBJ2-7	12
CASSGGATDTQYF	TGTGCCAGCAGCGGGGGGGCCACAGATACGCAGTATTTT	NA	TRBD2	TRBV6-4	TRBJ2-3	13
CASSATAPHRTGELFF	TGTGCCAGCAGCGCTACTGCCCCTCATCGCACCGGGGAGCTGTTTTTT	NA	NA	TRBV9	TRBJ2-2	16
CASRPPRERDYEQYF	TGCGCCAGCAGGCCCCCCCGGGAACGGGACTACGAGCAGTACTTC	NA	NA	TRBV10-1	TRBJ2-7	15
CATHRAQGVTNRQFF	TGTGCCACTCACCGGGCCCAGGGGGTGACGAATAGGCAGTTCTTC	NA	TRBD1	TRBV27	TRBJ2-1	15
CASSLEGSGGYTF	TGTGCCAGCAGCTTAGAGGGGTCGGGTGGCTACACCTTC	NA	NA	TRBV7-2	TRBJ1-2	13
CASASRGADEQYF	TGCGCCAGCGCTTCGCGGGGGGCCGACGAGCAGTACTTC	NA	TRBD2	TRBV5-1	TRBJ2-7	13
CRPTGNYGYTF	TGCAGGCCGACAGGGAACTATGGCTACACCTTC	few	TRBD1	TRBV20-1	TRBJ1-2	11